A selection of T cell receptor beta chains follows, all from one sample in a study of cytomegalovirus exposure and HLA in healthy donors. TCRdb's table, derived via immunoSEQ multiplex PCR, lists solely in-frame clones and lacks some. This sample has approximately 130,000 clones, with 79% found just once. The source material was PBMCs. The origin of the receptors is a male donor in good health and CMV-seronegative. Both conserved end residues are part of each CDR3. A D gene is named only where the DNA matches it firmly. Where a row states a size, it is once, few, many or the class of an expanded clone; other rows omit it.

CDR3,DNA,D,J,size,V
CASNLGTGQYF,TGTGCCAGCAATCTCGGGACAGGGCAGTATTTT,TRBD1,TRBJ2-3,-,TRBV2
CASSATGNYEQYF,TGTGCCAGCAGCGCAACAGGAAATTACGAGCAGTACTTC,-,TRBJ2-7,-,TRBV5-6
CASGQESSYNSPLHF,TGTGCCAGCGGTCAGGAAAGCTCCTATAATTCACCCCTCCACTTT,-,TRBJ1-6,-,TRBV6-6
CASSVAGAISYEQYF,TGTGCCAGCAGTGTAGCGGGGGCTATCTCCTACGAGCAGTACTTC,TRBD2,TRBJ2-7,once,TRBV11-3
CASSPQGGDGYTF,TGTGCCAGCAGCCCCCAAGGGGGGGATGGCTACACCTTC,-,TRBJ1-2,-,TRBV7-2
CASSGDRGIEKLFF,TGTGCCAGCAGTGGGGACAGGGGAATTGAAAAACTGTTTTTT,TRBD1,TRBJ1-4,-,TRBV2
CASSLVWLQAKIYNEQFF,TGTGCCAGCAGCTTAGTTTGGCTACAGGCGAAAATTTACAATGAGCAGTTCTTC,-,TRBJ2-1,-,TRBV11-2
CASSGGLGEETQYF,TGTGCCAGCAGTGGCGGACTAGGGGAAGAGACCCAGTACTTC,TRBD2,TRBJ2-5,-,TRBV25-1
CASRIGGEAYEQYF,TGTGCCAGCAGGATAGGGGGGGAGGCCTACGAGCAGTACTTC,-,TRBJ2-7,medium-sized,TRBV7-9
CASSETGQNTEAFF,TGTGCCAGCAGTGAAACAGGGCAGAACACTGAAGCTTTCTTT,-,TRBJ1-1,-,TRBV2
CASSSPGEGYTF,TGTGCCAGCAGTTCACCAGGGGAGGGCTACACCTTC,-,TRBJ1-2,-,TRBV25-1
CASSDIAGGPNEQFF,TGTGCCAGCAGTGACATAGCGGGGGGGCCCAATGAGCAGTTCTTC,TRBD2,TRBJ2-1,medium-sized,TRBV6-4
CASSYQGSASTDTQYF,TGTGCCAGCAGTTACCAGGGGAGCGCGAGCACAGATACGCAGTATTTT,-,TRBJ2-3,-,TRBV6-5
CASSIARGRQPQHF,TGTGCCAGTAGTATAGCCAGGGGTCGACAGCCCCAGCATTTT,-,TRBJ1-5,-,TRBV19
CASSQGALPYEQYF,TGTGCCAGCAGCCAAGGGGCCCTCCCCTACGAGCAGTACTTC,-,TRBJ2-7,few,TRBV4-2
CSVYRTDSYEQYF,TGCAGCGTTTACAGGACCGACTCCTACGAGCAGTACTTC,-,TRBJ2-7,-,TRBV29-1
CASSIGGQGNSPLHF,TGTGCCAGCAGCATAGGGGGACAGGGAAATTCACCCCTCCACTTT,TRBD1,TRBJ1-6,-,TRBV7-8
CAWAGAGRSYEQYF,TGTGCCTGGGCGGGGGCAGGGCGCTCCTACGAGCAGTACTTC,-,TRBJ2-7,-,TRBV30
CASSYWLQGGTEAFF,TGTGCCAGCAGTTACTGGTTACAGGGGGGCACTGAAGCTTTCTTT,TRBD1,TRBJ1-1,-,TRBV6-6
CASSLRTGEAAQYF,TGTGCCAGCAGCTTACGGACAGGGGAGGCGGCCCAGTACTTC,TRBD1,TRBJ2-5,-,TRBV7-2
CATSRDTSGGGKLFF,TGTGCCACCAGCAGAGACACGAGCGGGGGAGGAAAACTGTTTTTT,-,TRBJ1-4,once,TRBV15
CASSLDRGTEAFF,TGTGCCAGCAGCTTGGACAGGGGCACTGAAGCTTTCTTT,TRBD1,TRBJ1-1,-,TRBV7-9
CASSLGQGRWDSPLHF,TGTGCCAGCAGCCTGGGACAGGGGCGGTGGGATTCACCCCTCCACTTT,TRBD1,TRBJ1-6,-,TRBV5-6
CASSLSGDRDQPQHF,TGTGCCAGCAGCTTATCCGGGGATAGGGATCAGCCCCAGCATTTT,-,TRBJ1-5,-,TRBV7-8
CASSFGTGASSPLHF,TGTGCCAGCAGCTTTGGGACAGGGGCATCCTCACCCCTCCACTTT,TRBD1,TRBJ1-6,few,TRBV5-6
CASSIRGSRSPLHF,TGTGCCAGCAGCATCAGGGGGAGTCGCTCACCCCTCCACTTT,TRBD1,TRBJ1-6,-,TRBV27
CASSQDRGRSETQYF,TGTGCCAGCAGCCAAGACAGGGGGCGCTCGGAGACCCAGTACTTC,TRBD1,TRBJ2-5,-,TRBV7-2
CASSPWTARSGANVLTF,TGTGCCAGCAGCCCGTGGACTGCGCGCTCTGGGGCCAACGTCCTGACTTTC,-,TRBJ2-6,-,TRBV7-9
CASAQDRGEDTQYF,TGTGCCAGTGCCCAGGACAGGGGCGAAGATACGCAGTATTTT,TRBD1,TRBJ2-3,-,TRBV27
CASSVAQAGGLETQYF,TGTGCCAGCAGCGTAGCTCAAGCGGGGGGGCTGGAGACCCAGTACTTC,TRBD2,TRBJ2-5,-,TRBV9
CASRQAGDSYNEQFF,TGCGCCAGCAGGCAAGCGGGGGACTCCTACAATGAGCAGTTCTTC,TRBD2,TRBJ2-1,-,TRBV5-1
CASSLGDGEQYF,TGTGCCAGTAGCCTAGGGGATGGAGAGCAGTACTTC,-,TRBJ2-7,-,TRBV19
CASSPGQKDYGYTF,TGCGCCAGCAGCCCAGGACAGAAGGACTATGGCTACACCTTC,-,TRBJ1-2,-,TRBV5-1
CASSSRTGPYEQYF,TGCGCCAGCAGCTCCCGGACAGGGCCCTACGAGCAGTACTTC,TRBD1,TRBJ2-7,-,TRBV5-1
CASSDRDRVSTDTQYF,TGTGCCAGCAGTGACAGAGACAGGGTATCCACAGATACGCAGTATTTT,TRBD1,TRBJ2-3,-,TRBV6-4
CASSQTGDHSPLHF,TGTGCCAGCAGTCAGACAGGGGATCATTCACCCCTCCACTTT,TRBD1,TRBJ1-6,-,TRBV27
CASSRDRFSYNEQFF,TGTGCCAGCAGCCGGGACAGGTTCTCCTACAATGAGCAGTTCTTC,TRBD1,TRBJ2-1,-,TRBV7-9